This T cell receptor (beta chain) was recovered during a study of blood T cell repertoires in COVID-19. Study in general: Donors in the United States, Italy and Spain gave samples during acute or convalescent COVID-19. T cells, B-cell-depleted T cells, or PBMCs provided the cDNA or gDNA that served as material.

In its sample, this clone was seen a few times. Original processing notes: The assay estimated nucleated cells by amplifying reference gene primers. The protocol was immunoSEQ multiplex PCR, while the TCRdb copy is restricted to in-frame clones and leaves out a portion. From that table come the V and J calls and clone size; the DNA was used to work out D and trimming. This sample yields under 250,000 clones, of which 75% to 85% are seen a single time; approximately 4.8% belongs to the top ten. Trimming pared 6 bases from V and 5 bases from J, leaving 7 bases between. This CDR3 contains 11 residues. Germline CDR1 reads MNHEY; CDR2 reads SVGEGT.

Sequenced: peripheral blood. The receptor's source is a woman in her seventies with acute or convalescent COVID-19. The chain couples TRBV6-2 or TRBV6-3 to TRBJ2-5, with D unresolved. The chain's CDR3 is CASSSSETQYF. The CDR3 nucleotides are TGTGCCAGCAGCTCATCCGAGACCCAGTACTTC.